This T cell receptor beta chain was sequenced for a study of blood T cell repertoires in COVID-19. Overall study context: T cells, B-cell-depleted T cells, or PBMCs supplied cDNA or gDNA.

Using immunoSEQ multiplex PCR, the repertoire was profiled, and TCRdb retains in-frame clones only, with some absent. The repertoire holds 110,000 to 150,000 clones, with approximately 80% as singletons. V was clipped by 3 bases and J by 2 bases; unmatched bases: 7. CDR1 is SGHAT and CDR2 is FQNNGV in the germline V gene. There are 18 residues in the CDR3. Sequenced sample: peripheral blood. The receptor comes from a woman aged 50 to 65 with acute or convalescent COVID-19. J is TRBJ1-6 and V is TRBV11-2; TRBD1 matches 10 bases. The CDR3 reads CASSLTTGTGAYNSPLHF. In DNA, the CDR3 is TGTGCCAGCAGCTTGACGACCGGGACAGGGGCCTATAATTCACCCCTCCACTTT. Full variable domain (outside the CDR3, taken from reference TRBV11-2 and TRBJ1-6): EAGVAQSPRYKIIEKRQSVAFWCNPISGHATLYWYQQILGQGPKLLIQFQNNGVVDDSQLPKDRFSAERLKGVDSTLKIQPAKLEDSAVYLCASSLTTGTGAYNSPLHFGNGTRLTVT.